These 5 T cell receptor beta chains came from one sample sequenced in a study of identical twins. A single record per CDR3 protein comes from TCRdb applying MiXCR to the 5' RACE reads. The sample has 500,000 to 550,000 distinct CDR3 sequences; around 24% are singletons. Separately, the same data were catalogued under a study of yellow fever vaccine responses in identical twins.

Sequencing was done on a sample of CD4+ T cells sorted from blood. These receptors were collected from a young woman in good health.

This clonotype appeared a few times. The chain carries TRBV5-1 and TRBJ2-7; TRBD2 matches 7 bases. V shed 3 bases, J shed 2 bases, and the junction held 8 bases outside the gene matches. CDR3 length: 15 residues. Germline loops: CDR1 SGHRS, CDR2 YFSETQ. CDR3 loop: CASSSSSGSTYEQYF. For the CDR3, the DNA is TGCGCCAGCAGCTCCTCTAGCGGATCAACCTACGAGCAGTACTTC.

The table lists this clonotype with a few counts. The rearrangement joins TRBV20-1 to TRBJ2-5; D may correspond to TRBD1 or TRBD2 (7 bases each). Germline V gives CDR1 DFQATT, CDR2 SNEGSKA (reference sequence). The length of the CDR3 is 14 residues. V lost 3 bases and J 2 bases, leaving 13 bases between the germline ends. In nucleotides, the CDR3 is TGCAGTGCTAGGAGACAGGGAGGGCAAGAGACCCAGTACTTC. Its protein is CSARRQGGQETQYF.

This clonotype was counted a few times. This sequence joins TRBV4-1 and TRBJ2-1, with 8 bases that match TRBD2. From germline, CDR1 is MGHRA and CDR2 YSYEKL. This CDR3 is 16 amino acids long. The J segment lost 6 bases and the V segment lost 1 base, leaving 8 bases of the junction unmatched. This chain's CDR3 is CASSQAIGRAGNEQFF. In nucleotides, the CDR3 is TGCGCCAGCAGCCAAGCTATCGGGAGGGCCGGCAATGAGCAGTTCTTC.

This clonotype was counted between two and nine times. V and J are TRBV6-1 and TRBJ2-3; no clear D. CDR3 length: 15 amino acids. The V gene's germline CDR1 is MNHNS and CDR2 SASEGT. Trimming stripped 6 bases from V and 5 bases from J, with 18 bases between. The CDR3 sequence is CASRADRLSEDTQYF. The CDR3 DNA sequence: TGTGCCAGCAGGGCGGACCGACTTTCGGAAGATACGCAGTATTTT.

On this clonotype: An end of the junction differs from the germline gene, which may be a read error. The chain joins TRBV7-4 to TRBJ2-2; 7 positions match TRBD1. Germline loops: CDR1 SGHVT, CDR2 SQSDAQ. CDR3 size: 15 residues. The CDR3 DNA reads as TGTTCCAGCAGCGCTGACAGGGTAATCACCGGGGAGCTGTTTTTT. Translating it yields CSSSADRVITGELFF.